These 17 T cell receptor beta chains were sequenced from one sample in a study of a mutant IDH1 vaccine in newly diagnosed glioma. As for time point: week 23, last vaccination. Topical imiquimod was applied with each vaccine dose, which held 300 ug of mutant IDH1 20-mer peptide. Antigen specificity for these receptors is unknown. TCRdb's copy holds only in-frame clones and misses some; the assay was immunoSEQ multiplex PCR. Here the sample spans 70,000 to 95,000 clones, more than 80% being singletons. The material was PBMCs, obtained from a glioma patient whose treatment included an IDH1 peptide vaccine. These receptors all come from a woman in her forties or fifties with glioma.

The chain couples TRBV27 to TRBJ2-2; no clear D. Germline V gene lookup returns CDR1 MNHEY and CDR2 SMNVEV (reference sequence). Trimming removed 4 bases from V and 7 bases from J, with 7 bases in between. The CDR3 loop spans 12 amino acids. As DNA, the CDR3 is TGTGCCAGCAGTTCGCGAGGCGGGGAGCTGTTTTTT. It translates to CASSSRGGELFF.

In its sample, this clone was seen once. The chain's CDR3 is CASSLQGRRGNEQFF. As DNA, the CDR3 is TGTGCCAGCAGCCTACAGGGGAGAAGGGGCAATGAGCAGTTCTTC. The rearrangement joins TRBV7-2 to TRBJ2-1; 7 nucleotides agree with TRBD1. V shed 5 bases, J shed 6 bases, and the junction held 10 bases outside the gene matches. This CDR3 has 15 residues. Germline V gives CDR1 SGHTA, CDR2 FQGNSA.

In nucleotides, the CDR3 is TGCAGTGGGAAGGGGAGCGGTGGCTACACCTTC. Protein sequence: CSGKGSGGYTF. The chain uses TRBV20-1 and TRBJ1-2; D possibly corresponds to TRBD1 (5 bases). In germline, CDR1 is DFQATT, CDR2 SNEGSKA (reference sequence). This CDR3 has 11 amino acids. Between the trimmed V and J ends, which lost 7 bases and 7 bases, there was a span of 13 bases.

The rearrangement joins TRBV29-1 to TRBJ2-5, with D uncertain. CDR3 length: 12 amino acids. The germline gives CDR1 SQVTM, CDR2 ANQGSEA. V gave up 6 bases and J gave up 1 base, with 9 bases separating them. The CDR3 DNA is TGCAGCGTCCTATGGACCCAAGAGACCCAGTACTTC. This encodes CSVLWTQETQYF.

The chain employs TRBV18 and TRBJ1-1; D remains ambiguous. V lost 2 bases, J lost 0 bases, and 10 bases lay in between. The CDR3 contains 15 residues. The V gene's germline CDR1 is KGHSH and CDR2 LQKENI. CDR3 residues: CASSPSAAMNTEAFF. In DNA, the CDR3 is TGTGCCAGCTCACCATCGGCAGCGATGAACACTGAAGCTTTCTTT.

This chain's CDR3 is CASSSQSSDTEAFF. CDR3 coding DNA: TGTGCCAGCAGCTCACAGTCCTCCGACACTGAAGCTTTCTTT. V gene TRBV7-9 combines with J gene TRBJ1-1, with D unclear. The CDR3 is made up of 14 amino acids. Germline loops: CDR1 SEHNR, CDR2 FQNEAQ (reference sequence). The ends were cut back, 4 bases at V and 3 bases at J, with 12 bases in the middle. The complete variable domain, with remaining parts taken from reference TRBV7-9 and TRBJ1-1, reads DTGVSQNPRHKITKRGQNVTFRCDPISEHNRLYWYRQTLGQGPEFLTYFQNEAQLEKSRLLSDRFSAERPKGSFSTLEIQRTEQGDSAMYLCASSSQSSDTEAFFGQGTRLTVV.

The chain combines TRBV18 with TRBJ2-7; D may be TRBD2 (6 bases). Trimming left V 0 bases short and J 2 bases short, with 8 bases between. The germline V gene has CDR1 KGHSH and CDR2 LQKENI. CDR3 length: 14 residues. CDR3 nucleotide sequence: TGTGCCAGCTCACCACCTAGCGGACCCTACGAGCAGTACTTC. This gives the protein CASSPPSGPYEQYF.

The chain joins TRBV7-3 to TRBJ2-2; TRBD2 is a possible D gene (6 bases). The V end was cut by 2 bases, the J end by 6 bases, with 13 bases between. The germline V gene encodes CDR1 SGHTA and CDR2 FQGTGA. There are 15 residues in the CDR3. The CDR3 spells CASSLGGGTPGELFF. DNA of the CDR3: TGTGCCAGCAGCTTAGGAGGCGGGACCCCCGGGGAGCTGTTTTTT.

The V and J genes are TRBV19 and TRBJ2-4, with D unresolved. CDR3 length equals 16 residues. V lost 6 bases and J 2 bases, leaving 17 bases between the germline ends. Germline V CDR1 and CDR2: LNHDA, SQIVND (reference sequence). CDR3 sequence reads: CASSSDGDQPKNIQYF. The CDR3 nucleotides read TGTGCCAGTAGCTCCGACGGAGACCAGCCCAAAAACATTCAGTACTTC.

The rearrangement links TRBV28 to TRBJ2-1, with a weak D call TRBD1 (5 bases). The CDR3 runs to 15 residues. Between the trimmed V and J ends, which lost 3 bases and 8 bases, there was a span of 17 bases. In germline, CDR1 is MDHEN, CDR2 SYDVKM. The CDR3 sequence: CASSFGQGNWDEQFF. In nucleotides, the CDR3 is TGTGCCAGCAGTTTCGGGCAGGGAAACTGGGATGAGCAGTTCTTC.

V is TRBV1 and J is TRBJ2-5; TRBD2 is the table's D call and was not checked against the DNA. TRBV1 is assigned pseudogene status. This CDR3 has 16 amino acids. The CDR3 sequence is CTSSQDRGIPQETQYF. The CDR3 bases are TGCACCAGCAGCCAAGATCGAGGGATCCCCCAAGAGACCCAGTACTTC.

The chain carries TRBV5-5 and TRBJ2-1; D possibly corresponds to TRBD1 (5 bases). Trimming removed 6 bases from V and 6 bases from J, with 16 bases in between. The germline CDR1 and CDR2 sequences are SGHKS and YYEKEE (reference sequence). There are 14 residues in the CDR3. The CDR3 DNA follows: TGTGCCAGCACCCTGTGGCAGGGCACCAATGAGCAGTTCTTC. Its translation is CASTLWQGTNEQFF.

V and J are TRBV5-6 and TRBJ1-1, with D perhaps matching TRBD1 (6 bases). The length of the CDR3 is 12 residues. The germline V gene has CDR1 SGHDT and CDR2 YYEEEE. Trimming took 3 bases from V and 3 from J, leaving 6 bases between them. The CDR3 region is CASSWGHTEAFF. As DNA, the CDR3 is TGTGCCAGCAGCTGGGGGCACACTGAAGCTTTCTTT.

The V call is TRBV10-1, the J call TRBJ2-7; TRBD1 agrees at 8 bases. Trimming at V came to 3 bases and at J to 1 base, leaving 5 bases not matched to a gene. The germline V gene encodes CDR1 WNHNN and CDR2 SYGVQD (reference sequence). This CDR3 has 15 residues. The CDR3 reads CASSDFQGASYEQYF. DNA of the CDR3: TGCGCCAGCAGTGATTTTCAGGGGGCTTCCTACGAGCAGTACTTC.

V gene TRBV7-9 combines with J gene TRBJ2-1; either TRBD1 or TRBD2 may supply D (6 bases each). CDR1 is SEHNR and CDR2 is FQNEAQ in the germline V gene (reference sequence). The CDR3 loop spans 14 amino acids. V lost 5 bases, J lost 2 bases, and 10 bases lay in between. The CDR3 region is CASSPRDTYNEQFF. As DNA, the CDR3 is TGTGCCAGCAGCCCGCGGGACACCTACAATGAGCAGTTCTTC.

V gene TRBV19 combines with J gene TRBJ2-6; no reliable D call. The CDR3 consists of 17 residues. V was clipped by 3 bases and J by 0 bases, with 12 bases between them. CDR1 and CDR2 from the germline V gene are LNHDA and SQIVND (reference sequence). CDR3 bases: TGTGCCAGTAGTATTGCCCACCACAGCTCTGGGGCCAACGTCCTGACTTTC. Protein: CASSIAHHSSGANVLTF.

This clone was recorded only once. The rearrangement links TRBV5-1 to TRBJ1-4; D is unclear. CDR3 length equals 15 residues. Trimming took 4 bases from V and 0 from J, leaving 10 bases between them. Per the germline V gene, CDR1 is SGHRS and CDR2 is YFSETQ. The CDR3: CASSRSGATNEKLFF. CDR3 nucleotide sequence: TGCGCCAGCAGCAGGTCAGGAGCAACTAATGAAAAACTGTTTTTT.